The sample holds many counts of the clone carrying this T cell receptor beta chain. Its antigen is unidentified. The data were obtained in a study of metastatic and nonmetastatic thyroid tumors. TCRdb re-analyzed the PCR reads through MiXCR. The sample includes about 45,000 clones, around 4% seen only once; the top ten take about 9.8%. There were no patients who had received any treatment before thyroid surgery. The germline gives CDR1 MGHRA, CDR2 YSYEKL. Trimming removed 2 bases at V and 6 bases at J, with 13 bases between. The length of the CDR3 is 14 residues. Study results and caveats: Malignant tumors reportedly showed significantly higher TCR beta diversity than benign nodules in both blood and tumor.

The TCR was taken from a female donor with papillary thyroid cancer or a benign thyroid nodule (not recorded which). Some clones in this sample may be carry-over from other donors' samples. This chain links TRBV4-1 with TRBJ1-2, with D unclear. The source material was blood. CDR3 coding DNA: TGCGCCAGCAGCCAACTTGGGTACAGTGATGGCTACACCTTC. This translates into CASSQLGYSDGYTF.